The clone carrying this T cell receptor (beta chain) was picked up a small number of times. Investigators isolated RNA and reverse transcribed it into cDNA to act as the sequencing template. Profiled with immunoSEQ multiplex PCR; TCRdb holds only in-frame clones, not every one. The sample carries about 120,000 clones, approximately 51% recorded once. This entry belongs to a study of CD8+ T cells in alopecia areata. As to treatment: oral pan-JAK inhibitor, 5-10 mg twice daily. Sorting from PBMCs produced CD4+ and CD8+ T cells. Germline V CDR1 and CDR2: SGHDT, YYEEEE. V lost 0 bases and J lost 3, with 6 bases in between. This CDR3 spans 14 amino acids.

This TCR derives from a human donor with alopecia areata. The sequencing here drew on CD4+ T cells sorted from blood, taken at week 24, from a patient treated with tofacitinib. This rearrangement joins TRBV5-6 to TRBJ2-2; D may be TRBD2 (5 bases). The CDR3 region has the DNA TGTGCCAGCAGCTTGGGGCGGGACACCGGGGAGCTGTTTTTT. Amino acid sequence: CASSLGRDTGELFF.